The rows below give T cell receptor beta chains drawn from one sample of a study of cytomegalovirus exposure and HLA in healthy donors. The method was immunoSEQ multiplex PCR; TCRdb's version includes in-frame clones alone and lacks a portion of them. The repertoire holds some 140,000 clones, with 80% as singletons. Specimen: PBMCs. Receptor source: a woman aged 40 to 50 in good health and CMV-seropositive. CDR3s include the opening cysteine and the closing phenylalanine or tryptophan. The order of the fields is CDR3 protein, CDR3 DNA, J gene, D gene, clone size, V gene. A D gene is named only where the DNA matches it firmly. Size tells how often a clone was seen (once, few, many) or the class of an expanded clone, and some rows leave it out.

CDR3aa: CASSLARQGYNEQFF
CDR3nt: TGTGCCAGCAGCTTAGCGCGGCAGGGTTACAATGAGCAGTTCTTC
j_gene: TRBJ2-1
d_gene: .
abundance: few
v_gene: TRBV7-2

CDR3aa: CASSSLAGVSYEQYF
CDR3nt: TGTGCCAGCAGTTCACTAGCGGGAGTCTCCTACGAGCAGTACTTC
j_gene: TRBJ2-7
d_gene: TRBD2
abundance: .
v_gene: TRBV28

CDR3aa: CASSPGQGAYSNTEAFF
CDR3nt: TGCGCCAGCAGCCCGGGACAGGGGGCCTATTCGAACACTGAAGCTTTCTTT
j_gene: TRBJ1-1
d_gene: TRBD1
abundance: .
v_gene: TRBV4-1

CDR3aa: CASSSPGMNTEAFF
CDR3nt: TGTGCCAGCAGCTCACCGGGGATGAACACTGAAGCTTTCTTT
j_gene: TRBJ1-1
d_gene: .
abundance: .
v_gene: TRBV7-8

CDR3aa: CASSDSGTLNTEAFF
CDR3nt: TGTGCCAGCAGTGACTCCGGGACACTGAACACTGAAGCTTTCTTT
j_gene: TRBJ1-1
d_gene: .
abundance: .
v_gene: TRBV27

CDR3aa: CASKDTSYNEQFF
CDR3nt: TGTGCCAGCAAAGACACCTCCTACAATGAGCAGTTCTTC
j_gene: TRBJ2-1
d_gene: .
abundance: .
v_gene: TRBV2

CDR3aa: CASRNPLTSGRAPFITDTQYF
CDR3nt: TGTGCCAGCAGAAACCCTTTAACTAGCGGGAGGGCCCCTTTTATCACAGATACGCAGTATTTT
j_gene: TRBJ2-3
d_gene: .
abundance: .
v_gene: TRBV21-1

CDR3aa: CSVAIGVSTDTQYF
CDR3nt: TGCAGCGTTGCTATCGGGGTTAGCACAGATACGCAGTATTTT
j_gene: TRBJ2-3
d_gene: .
abundance: .
v_gene: TRBV29-1

CDR3aa: CSSSLKGYEQYF
CDR3nt: TGTTCCAGCAGCTTAAAGGGGTACGAGCAGTACTTC
j_gene: TRBJ2-7
d_gene: .
abundance: .
v_gene: TRBV7-9

CDR3aa: CASSLVSGVGNTIYF
CDR3nt: TGTGCCAGCAGCTTGGTTTCAGGGGTTGGAAACACCATATATTTT
j_gene: TRBJ1-3
d_gene: .
abundance: .
v_gene: TRBV5-4

CDR3aa: CASAPSRQSYEQYF
CDR3nt: TGTGCCAGCGCACCCAGCAGACAGTCCTACGAGCAGTACTTC
j_gene: TRBJ2-7
d_gene: .
abundance: .
v_gene: TRBV18

CDR3aa: CAWSTQGLAGGWQETQYF
CDR3nt: TGTGCCTGGAGCACCCAGGGACTAGCGGGAGGGTGGCAAGAGACCCAGTACTTC
j_gene: TRBJ2-5
d_gene: TRBD2
abundance: .
v_gene: TRBV30

CDR3aa: CASSTRRLAGGLDTQYF
CDR3nt: TGTGCCAGCAGCACCCGAAGACTAGCGGGAGGCTTAGATACGCAGTATTTT
j_gene: TRBJ2-3
d_gene: TRBD2
abundance: .
v_gene: TRBV13

CDR3aa: CASSPVQEGKLFF
CDR3nt: TGTGCCAGCAGCCCGGTTCAGGAGGGAAAACTGTTTTTT
j_gene: TRBJ1-4
d_gene: .
abundance: .
v_gene: TRBV5-4

CDR3aa: CASSLKRTEAFF
CDR3nt: TGTGCCAGCAGTTTAAAGAGGACTGAAGCTTTCTTT
j_gene: TRBJ1-1
d_gene: .
abundance: few
v_gene: TRBV28

CDR3aa: CASSSRDRSAGEQYF
CDR3nt: TGTGCCAGCAGTTCCCGGGACAGGTCGGCCGGTGAGCAGTACTTC
j_gene: TRBJ2-7
d_gene: TRBD1
abundance: .
v_gene: TRBV27

CDR3aa: CASSAGQGTYEQYF
CDR3nt: TGTGCCAGCAGTGCGGGACAGGGTACCTACGAGCAGTACTTC
j_gene: TRBJ2-7
d_gene: TRBD1
abundance: .
v_gene: TRBV2

CDR3aa: CASSRDWIDYEQYF
CDR3nt: TGTGCCAGCAGTCGGGACTGGATTGACTACGAGCAGTACTTC
j_gene: TRBJ2-7
d_gene: .
abundance: .
v_gene: TRBV6-6

CDR3aa: CSGLVGQNTEAFF
CDR3nt: TGCAGCGGCCTCGTGGGACAGAACACTGAAGCTTTCTTT
j_gene: TRBJ1-1
d_gene: .
abundance: .
v_gene: TRBV29-1

CDR3aa: CAISVDSNYGYTF
CDR3nt: TGTGCCATCAGTGTCGACAGTAACTATGGCTACACCTTC
j_gene: TRBJ1-2
d_gene: .
abundance: .
v_gene: TRBV10-3

CDR3aa: CASRGALGQKLFF
CDR3nt: TGTGCCAGCAGGGGGGCCCTGGGTCAAAAACTGTTTTTT
j_gene: TRBJ1-4
d_gene: .
abundance: .
v_gene: TRBV7-2

CDR3aa: CASSLADTGQYF
CDR3nt: TGTGCCAGCAGCTTGGCCGACACAGGGCAGTATTTT
j_gene: TRBJ2-3
d_gene: .
abundance: few
v_gene: TRBV5-4

CDR3aa: CASSLSRRGDYEQYF
CDR3nt: TGCGCCAGCAGCTTGAGTCGCCGGGGGGACTACGAGCAGTACTTC
j_gene: TRBJ2-7
d_gene: TRBD2
abundance: .
v_gene: TRBV5-1

CDR3aa: CASRKLGGSYNEQFF
CDR3nt: TGTGCCAGCAGGAAACTGGGGGGGTCCTACAATGAGCAGTTCTTC
j_gene: TRBJ2-1
d_gene: .
abundance: .
v_gene: TRBV21-1

CDR3aa: CASSPRESNYGYTF
CDR3nt: TGTGCCAGCAGTCCGCGAGAATCGAACTATGGCTACACCTTC
j_gene: TRBJ1-2
d_gene: .
abundance: .
v_gene: TRBV27

CDR3aa: CASRRQGSSGNTIYF
CDR3nt: TGTGCCAGCAGAAGACAGGGGAGCTCTGGAAACACCATATATTTT
j_gene: TRBJ1-3
d_gene: TRBD1
abundance: .
v_gene: TRBV2

CDR3aa: CASSLENRENTEAFF
CDR3nt: TGCGCCAGCAGCTTGGAAAACAGAGAGAACACTGAAGCTTTCTTT
j_gene: TRBJ1-1
d_gene: .
abundance: .
v_gene: TRBV5-1

CDR3aa: CASSSRESWDNEQFF
CDR3nt: TGTGCCAGCAGCTCTCGGGAGAGTTGGGACAATGAGCAGTTCTTC
j_gene: TRBJ2-1
d_gene: .
abundance: .
v_gene: TRBV11-2

CDR3aa: CASSPTAGSNQPQHF
CDR3nt: TGCGCCAGCAGCCCGACAGCTGGGAGCAATCAGCCCCAGCATTTT
j_gene: TRBJ1-5
d_gene: .
abundance: .
v_gene: TRBV4-1

CDR3aa: CASSKTGGASEQYF
CDR3nt: TGTGCCAGTAGTAAGACAGGGGGGGCTTCCGAGCAGTACTTC
j_gene: TRBJ2-7
d_gene: TRBD1
abundance: .
v_gene: TRBV19

CDR3aa: CASSFGTSGGYEQYF
CDR3nt: TGTGCCAGCAGCTTCGGGACTAGCGGGGGTTACGAGCAGTACTTC
j_gene: TRBJ2-7
d_gene: TRBD2
abundance: .
v_gene: TRBV7-2

CDR3aa: CASSLGTSGSLYTGELFF
CDR3nt: TGTGCCAGCAGCTTAGGGACTAGCGGGAGTTTGTACACCGGGGAGCTGTTTTTT
j_gene: TRBJ2-2
d_gene: TRBD2
abundance: .
v_gene: TRBV7-2

CDR3aa: CASSLSTAVNTEAFF
CDR3nt: TGTGCCAGCAGCTTAAGTACTGCGGTGAACACTGAAGCTTTCTTT
j_gene: TRBJ1-1
d_gene: .
abundance: .
v_gene: TRBV7-3

CDR3aa: CASSLGLSYEQYF
CDR3nt: TGTGCCAGCTCACTGGGCCTCTCCTACGAGCAGTACTTC
j_gene: TRBJ2-7
d_gene: .
abundance: few
v_gene: TRBV18